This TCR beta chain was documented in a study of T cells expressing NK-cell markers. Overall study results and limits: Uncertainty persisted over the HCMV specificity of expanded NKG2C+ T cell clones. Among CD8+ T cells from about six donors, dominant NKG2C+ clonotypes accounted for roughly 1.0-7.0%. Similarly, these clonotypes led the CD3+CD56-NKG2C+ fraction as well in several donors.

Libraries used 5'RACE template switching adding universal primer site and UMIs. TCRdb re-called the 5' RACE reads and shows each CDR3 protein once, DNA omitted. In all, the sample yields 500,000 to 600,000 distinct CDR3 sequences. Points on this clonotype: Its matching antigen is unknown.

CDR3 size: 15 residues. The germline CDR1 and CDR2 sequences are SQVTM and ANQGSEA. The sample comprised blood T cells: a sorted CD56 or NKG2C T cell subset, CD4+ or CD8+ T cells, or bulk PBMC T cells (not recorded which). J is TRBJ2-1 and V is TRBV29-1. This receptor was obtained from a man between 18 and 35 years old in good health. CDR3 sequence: CSVVGRRRSYNEQFF.